Listed here are 14 T cell receptor beta chains from one sample, sequenced in a study of blood T cell repertoires in COVID-19. Libraries were prepared by immunoSEQ multiplex PCR; TCRdb keeps only in-frame clonotypes and omits some of them. The top ten clones hold around 15% of a sample with roughly 87,000 clones, roughly 80% of them seen once. Sequencing input: peripheral blood. These receptors were taken from a woman aged 55-70 years with acute or convalescent COVID-19.

V gene TRBV4-3 combines with J gene TRBJ2-1; 8 bases fit TRBD1. This CDR3 is built from 16 residues. J lost 6 bases, V lost 3 bases, and 10 bases had no gene match. CDR1 and CDR2 from the germline V gene are LGHNA and YSLEER. Written as DNA, the CDR3 is TGCGCCAGCAGCCAGTCTGGACAGGGCCATGTCAATGAGCAGTTCTTC. This gives the protein CASSQSGQGHVNEQFF.

The J gene is TRBJ2-4, the V gene TRBV25-1; D gene ambiguous. This CDR3 is built from 12 residues. In germline, CDR1 is MGHDK, CDR2 SYGVNS. Trimming pared 7 bases from V and 9 bases from J, leaving 13 bases between. The DNA of the CDR3 is TGTGCCAGCACCTCACCCCCGGGCATTCAGTACTTC. As protein: CASTSPPGIQYF.

This chain joins TRBV5-1 and TRBJ2-7; maybe TRBD2 (5 bases). CDR1 is SGHRS, CDR2 YFSETQ, per germline. V gave up 0 bases and J gave up 2 bases, with 6 bases separating them. The CDR3 consists of 13 residues. The CDR3 nucleotides read TGCGCCAGCAGCTTGGACGGGGCCTACGAGCAGTACTTC. Its protein is CASSLDGAYEQYF.

The CDR3 region has the DNA TGTGCCAGTAGTATCCTCAGGGTGGAGGGCTACACCTTC. Translation: CASSILRVEGYTF. J is TRBJ1-2 and V is TRBV19; D might be TRBD1 (5 bases). Germline loops: CDR1 LNHDA, CDR2 SQIVND (reference sequence). V lost 3 bases to trimming and J lost 8 bases, with 13 bases between them. This CDR3 contains 13 residues.

The chain carries TRBV3-1 (or the pseudogene TRBV3-2) and TRBJ1-1; D may be TRBD1 (6 bases). Trimming cost V 1 base and J 1 base, with 10 bases left between them. The CDR3 contains 15 residues. Germline V lookup: CDR1 LGHDT, CDR2 YNNKEL (reference sequence). Written as DNA, the CDR3 is TGTGCCAGCAGCCAAGTGTTACAGGGGAACACTGAAGCTTTCTTT. As protein: CASSQVLQGNTEAFF.

CDR3 bases: TGTGCCAGCAGCACTAGCGGGGGGCCCGACAATGAGCAGTTCTTC. It translates to CASSTSGGPDNEQFF. The chain couples TRBV7-2 to TRBJ2-1; 12 nucleotides line up with TRBD2. The CDR3 extends over 15 amino acids. V lost 5 bases and J lost 5; bases outside the gene matches: 4. Germline CDR1 reads SGHTA; CDR2 reads FQGNSA.

This chain joins TRBV28 and TRBJ1-4; 9 positions match TRBD1. V lost 4 bases to trimming and J lost 8 bases; unmatched junction nucleotides: 8. Germline V gene lookup returns CDR1 MDHEN and CDR2 SYDVKM. This CDR3 comprises 15 residues. The CDR3 DNA follows: TGTGCCAGCAGTTCCCCGGGACAGGGTGGGGAAAAACTGTTTTTT. Translated, it gives CASSSPGQGGEKLFF.

The J gene is TRBJ1-2, the V gene TRBV4-3, with D uncertain. Germline-derived CDR1 and CDR2 are LGHNA and YSLEER. Trimming took off 2 bases at V and 3 bases at J, with 7 bases between the two ends. The CDR3 consists of 13 residues. This CDR3 reads CASSQHGDYGYTF. CDR3 bases: TGCGCCAGCAGCCAACACGGGGACTATGGCTACACCTTC.

The genes are TRBV12-3 or TRBV12-4 and TRBJ2-5; TRBD1 agrees at 11 bases. CDR3 length: 12 residues. The junction had 1 base not matched to a gene; V was cut back by 6 bases and J by 7 bases. The CDR3 DNA is TGTGCCAGCAGGGGGACAGGGGGGACCCAGTACTTC. It yields the protein CASRGTGGTQYF.

This clone was seen only a few times. J is TRBJ1-2 and V is TRBV19; tentatively, D is TRBD1 (5 bases). The CDR3 covers 12 residues. V lost 9 bases and J 8 bases, leaving 16 bases between the germline ends. The germline V gene has CDR1 LNHDA and CDR2 SQIVND (reference sequence). DNA of the CDR3: TGTGCCAGCAGCCGACAGAGAGAGGGCTACACCTTC. Encoded protein: CASSRQREGYTF. Combining the CDR3 with reference TRBV19 and TRBJ1-2 gives the whole variable domain DGGITQSPKYLFRKEGQNVTLSCEQNLNHDAMYWYRQDPGQGLRLIYYSQIVNDFQKGDIAEGYSVSREKKESFPLTVTSAQKNPTAFYLCASSRQREGYTFGSGTRLTVV.

This chain connects TRBV29-1 to TRBJ2-1, with D unresolved. Trimming took off 6 bases at V and 0 bases at J, with 9 bases between the two ends. In germline, CDR1 is SQVTM, CDR2 ANQGSEA. This CDR3 spans 13 amino acids. This CDR3 reads CSVVTSSYNEQFF. The CDR3 nucleotides read TGCAGCGTAGTCACGAGCTCCTACAATGAGCAGTTCTTC.

This chain joins TRBV10-3 and TRBJ2-5, with TRBD2 as a possible D gene (5 bases). The V gene's germline CDR1 is ENHRY and CDR2 SYGVKD. This CDR3 comprises 14 residues. V lost 10 bases and J 1 base, leaving 16 bases between the germline ends. CDR3 in DNA: TGTGCCACCGCCGCGAGCGGCCCCCAAGAGACCCAGTACTTC. Residues: CATAASGPQETQYF.

The chain links TRBV3-1 (or the pseudogene TRBV3-2) to TRBJ1-6; D is perhaps TRBD1 (5 bases). Germline V lookup: CDR1 LGHDT, CDR2 YNNKEL (reference sequence). V was trimmed by 3 bases and J by 4 bases, leaving 10 bases between them. This CDR3 is 15 amino acids long. The CDR3 loop is CASSQGGTYNSPLHF. CDR3 coding DNA: TGTGCCAGCAGCCAGGGTGGGACTTATAATTCACCCCTCCACTTT.

The chain joins TRBV5-1 to TRBJ1-4, with TRBD1 identical over 8 bases. The ends lost 5 bases at V and 8 bases at J; junction bases unmatched: 5. The germline V gene has CDR1 SGHRS and CDR2 YFSETQ. This CDR3 has 13 amino acids. CDR3 nucleotide sequence: TGCGCCAGCAGTACGACAGGGGAGGAAAAACTGTTTTTT. It codes for CASSTTGEEKLFF.